One sample yielded the 26 T cell receptor beta chains listed below, sequenced in a study of neurological immune-mediated disorders. One entry per CDR3 protein, called by TCRdb with MiXCR from the 5' RACE reads. The sample includes around 130,000 distinct CDR3 sequences, roughly 3.2% of them seen just once. The sequencing input was PBMCs. These receptors all come from a woman between 25 and 40 years old with multiple sclerosis.

This clonotype occurred many times. This chain joins TRBV3-2 and TRBJ2-1; the D segment call TRBD2 is taken from the table without a DNA check. TRBV3-2 is shown as a pseudogene. The CDR3 extends over 15 amino acids. CDR3 sequence: CASSLPGGPSDEQFF. The CDR3 region has the DNA TGTGCCAGCAGCCTCCCGGGGGGGCCTTCCGATGAGCAGTTCTTC.

This clonotype has more than one count but fewer than ten. V usage is TRBV18 and J usage is TRBJ2-5; no definite D call. The CDR3 extends over 11 amino acids. V was trimmed by 2 bases and J by 6 bases, leaving 4 bases between them. CDR1 and CDR2 from the germline V gene are KGHSH and LQKENI. CDR3 amino acids: CASSPEKTQYF. DNA for the CDR3: TGTGCCAGCTCACCAGAGAAGACCCAGTACTTC.

This clonotype showed up many times. The chain uses TRBV20-1 and TRBJ1-1, with 8 positions matching TRBD1. Germline loops: CDR1 DFQATT, CDR2 SNEGSKA (reference sequence). J lost 8 bases, V lost 3 bases, and 11 bases had no gene match. The CDR3 covers 14 residues. The chain's CDR3 is CSARGSTGVREAFF. CDR3 bases: TGCAGTGCTAGGGGCTCGACAGGGGTCAGGGAAGCTTTCTTT.

This clonotype has a count of ten or more. The chain recombines TRBV7-2 with TRBJ1-5, with D possibly being TRBD1 (5 bases). V was clipped by 0 bases and J by 3 bases, with 9 bases between them. Germline V gene sequence: CDR1 SGHTA, CDR2 FQGNSA. CDR3 length: 15 amino acids. CDR3 loop: CASSLASGINQPQHF. CDR3 nucleotides: TGTGCCAGCAGCTTAGCGTCAGGGATCAATCAGCCCCAGCATTTT.

This clonotype occurred many times. The chain combines TRBV12-3 or TRBV12-4 with TRBJ2-3, with 8 bases aligning to TRBD2. J lost 5 bases, V lost 4 bases, and 8 bases had no gene match. CDR3 length: 15 amino acids. The CDR3 here is CASSSPGGRIDTQYF. DNA for the CDR3: TGTGCCAGCAGTTCCCCCGGCGGGAGGATAGATACGCAGTATTTT.

This clonotype was detected ten times or more. This chain uses TRBV24-1 with TRBJ2-2; TRBD1 matches 10 bases. The CDR3 spans 16 residues. V lost 3 bases and J lost 5; bases outside the gene matches: 5. Germline V gene data show CDR1 as KGHDR and CDR2 as SFDVKD. CDR3 DNA sequence: TGTGCCACCAGTGATCGGGACAGGGGCCCTACCGGGGAGCTGTTTTTT. Its protein product is CATSDRDRGPTGELFF.

Ten or more counts support this clonotype. V and J are TRBV5-1 and TRBJ2-3; TRBD1 aligns across 9 bases. Losses at the gene ends were 1 base for V and 2 bases for J; bases not matched to a gene: 11. Germline CDR1 reads SGHRS; CDR2 reads YFSETQ. The length of the CDR3 is 18 residues. The CDR3 DNA sequence: TGCGCCAGCAGCTTGAGCACAGGGGGCGTTCGGCTCACAGATACGCAGTATTTT. Translating gives CASSLSTGGVRLTDTQYF.

V gene TRBV27 combines with J gene TRBJ2-5; unclear D gene. This CDR3 has 13 residues. The germline gives CDR1 MNHEY, CDR2 SMNVEV (reference sequence). V was shortened by 6 bases and J by 5 bases, with 13 bases between the two germline ends. CDR3 sequence: CASRSGLGETQYF. Written as DNA, the CDR3 is TGTGCCAGCAGGAGTGGATTGGGGGAGACCCAGTACTTC.

Regarding this clonotype: The junction departs from germline at one end; a sequencing error may be responsible. The genes are TRBV3-1 and TRBJ1-6; TRBD1 aligns across 7 bases. The CDR3 extends over 14 amino acids. Germline V gives CDR1 LGHDT, CDR2 YNNKEL (reference sequence). CDR3 DNA: TGTGCCAGCAGCTCGAACAGGGGAAATTCAACCCTCAACTTT. It is translated as CASSSNRGNSTLNF.

This clonotype was detected many times. This rearrangement joins TRBV15 to TRBJ1-2; tentatively, D is TRBD1 (5 bases). Trimming cost V 2 bases and J 3 bases, with 13 bases left between them. There are 15 residues in the CDR3. Germline V gene sequence: CDR1 LNHNV, CDR2 YYDKDF (reference sequence). The DNA of the CDR3 is TGTGCCACCAGCAGAAACCGGGGGTTTTACTATGGCTACACCTTC. This encodes CATSRNRGFYYGYTF.

This clonotype came up a few times. A junction end diverges from the germline sequence, so it may reflect a read error. J is TRBJ2-1 and V is TRBV3-1, with D perhaps matching TRBD1 or TRBD2 (5 bases each). CDR1 is LGHDT, CDR2 YNNKEL, per germline (reference sequence). The CDR3 is 12 residues long. The CDR3 spells CDSSKGTPEQFF. The CDR3 region has the DNA TGTGACAGCAGCAAAGGGACCCCTGAGCAGTTCTTC.

This clonotype was recorded many times. This sequence joins TRBV14 and TRBJ2-1, with D hard to call. CDR1 and CDR2 from the germline V gene are SGHDN and FVKESK. Trimming stripped 4 bases from V and 4 bases from J, with 11 bases between. The CDR3 loop spans 14 amino acids. In DNA form, the CDR3 reads TGTGCCAGCAGCCGCTCGGGCCGGTACAATGAGCAGTTCTTC. This codes for CASSRSGRYNEQFF.

This clonotype was found many times. The genes are TRBV5-5 and TRBJ2-3; D is possibly TRBD1 (5 bases). The CDR3 covers 12 residues. CDR1 is SGHKS, CDR2 YYEKEE, per germline (reference sequence). The V and J ends lost 7 bases and 6 bases respectively, with 12 bases between them. CDR3 sequence (DNA): TGTGCCAGCGGCCCCCCAGGGGATACGCAGTATTTT. Its protein product is CASGPPGDTQYF.

This clonotype appeared many times. The chain employs TRBV20-1 and TRBJ1-5, with D possibly TRBD1 on 5 matching bases. Germline V gene data show CDR1 as DFQATT and CDR2 as SNEGSKA (reference sequence). Trimming left V 0 bases short and J 10 bases short, with 19 bases between. The CDR3 extends over 15 amino acids. The DNA of the CDR3 is TGCAGTGCTAGAGATCAATCCGGGGCAATCGGCCCCCAGCATTTT. Translation gives CSARDQSGAIGPQHF.

Comment on this clonotype: A much larger clone differs by one base, so this may be a read error. V and J are TRBV10-2 and TRBJ1-1; the D is unclear. The CDR3 is 13 amino acids. V gave up 10 bases and J gave up 1 base, with 13 bases separating them. CDR1 and CDR2 (germline): WSHSY, SAAADI. CDR3 residues: CAKEGGRNTEAFF. CDR3 DNA: TGCGCCAAAGAGGGAGGGAGGAACACTGAAGCTTTCTTT.

This clonotype has a count of ten or more. V usage is TRBV9 and J usage is TRBJ2-5; 9 bases match TRBD2. This CDR3 has 18 residues. Germline CDR1 and CDR2: SGDLS and YYNGEE. V lost 0 bases, J lost 4 bases, and 13 bases stayed unmatched. The CDR3 DNA follows: TGTGCCAGCAGCGTAGTTTCTAGCGGGACCTACTCCCCAGAGACCCAGTACTTC. Its protein product is CASSVVSSGTYSPETQYF.

For this clonotype: This clone may be a read error of a much larger clone one base away. The rearrangement uses TRBV5-1 and TRBJ1-5, with 9 bases aligning to TRBD1. Germline CDR1 and CDR2: SGHRS and YFSETQ. The CDR3 is made up of 13 amino acids. The CDR3 region is CASSPGQGQHQHF. In DNA, the CDR3 is TGCGCCAGCAGTCCGGGACAGGGTCAGCACCAGCATTTT.

The table lists this clonotype with many counts. The V call is TRBV7-6, the J call TRBJ2-1, with D uncertain. Germline lookup yields CDR1 SGHVS and CDR2 FNYEAQ. V dropped 3 bases and J dropped 1 base, with 7 bases sitting between them. This CDR3 contains 14 residues. The CDR3 spells CASSFLGSYNEQFF. In DNA form, the CDR3 reads TGTGCCAGCAGCTTCCTGGGTTCCTACAATGAGCAGTTCTTC.

This clonotype came up many times. The rearrangement joins TRBV12-3 or TRBV12-4 to TRBJ1-1; D unresolved. The CDR3 is made up of 13 amino acids. V was cut by 1 base and J by 4 bases, with 7 bases left in between. This CDR3 reads CASSLVWVTEAFF. CDR3 bases: TGTGCCAGCAGTTTAGTGTGGGTCACTGAAGCTTTCTTT.

This clonotype was counted at least ten times. This chain links TRBV5-1 with TRBJ2-1; 14 bases agree with TRBD2. CDR3 length: 15 residues. V dropped 5 bases and J dropped 8; count of bases not matched to a gene: 6. Germline CDR1 SGHRS, CDR2 YFSETQ. DNA for the CDR3: TGCGCCAGCAGGCTAGGACTAGCGGGGGGCGATGAGCAGTTCTTC. Amino acids: CASRLGLAGGDEQFF.

This clonotype was seen repeatedly, ten times or more. The J gene is TRBJ1-3, the V gene TRBV20-1; a possible D gene is TRBD1 (5 bases). This CDR3 spans 16 amino acids. CDR1 and CDR2 (germline): DFQATT, SNEGSKA (reference sequence). V was trimmed by 0 bases and J by 2 bases, leaving 14 bases between them. CDR3 coding DNA: TGCAGTGCTAGAGATAGAAGGGAAGGGGCTGGAAACACCATATATTTT. As protein: CSARDRREGAGNTIYF.

This clonotype has at least ten counts. The CDR3 DNA reads as TGTGCCAGTCCGACTAGGGCCGGGGAGCTGTTTTTT. The encoded protein is CASPTRAGELFF. This sequence joins TRBV19 and TRBJ2-2, with D possibly matching TRBD2 (6 bases). The CDR3 is 12 amino acids. Looked up from germline, CDR1 is LNHDA and CDR2 is SQIVND (reference sequence). Trimming stripped 8 bases from V and 6 bases from J, with 10 bases between.

In regard to this clonotype: Its ends do not fully match the called genes, so a read error is possible. The V gene is TRBV27, the J gene TRBJ1-5, with TRBD1 as a possible D gene (5 bases). CDR1 is MNHEY and CDR2 is SMNVEV in the germline V gene (reference sequence). The CDR3 sequence is 14 residues long. The CDR3 DNA reads TGCACCAGCAGCCGCCCGGGACGGAATCAGCCCCAGCATTTT. Its translation: CTSSRPGRNQPQHF.

This clonotype was detected many times. The chain uses TRBV6-2 or TRBV6-3 and TRBJ2-7; TRBD1 agrees at 9 bases. The V gene end was trimmed by 2 bases and the J gene end by 3 bases; junction bases not matched to a gene: 8. CDR1 MNHEY and CDR2 SVGEGT come from the germline V gene. The CDR3 length is 16 residues. The CDR3 sequence: CASSYRKDRGRYEQYF. CDR3 coding DNA: TGTGCCAGCAGTTACCGAAAGGACAGGGGCCGCTACGAGCAGTACTTC.

The sample holds many counts of this clonotype. V gene TRBV29-1 combines with J gene TRBJ1-2; unclear D gene. Germline V lookup: CDR1 SQVTM, CDR2 ANQGSEA. Between the trimmed V and J ends, which lost 3 bases and 0 bases, there was a span of 8 bases. This CDR3 has 13 amino acids. CDR3 sequence (DNA): TGCAGCGTTGATATCAGTTCTAACTATGGCTACACCTTC. Its protein is CSVDISSNYGYTF. Combining the CDR3 with reference TRBV29-1 and TRBJ1-2 gives the whole variable domain SAVISQKPSRDICQRGTSLTIQCQVDSQVTMMFWYRQQPGQSLTLIATANQGSEATYESGFVIDKFPISRPNLTFSTLTVSNMSPEDSSIYLCSVDISSNYGYTFGSGTRLTVV.

This clonotype was counted at least ten times. This rearrangement joins TRBV19 to TRBJ2-6; perhaps TRBD1 as D (6 bases). Trimming shortened V by 7 bases and J by 2 bases, and 9 bases separated the two germline ends. The CDR3 totals 14 residues. Germline V gene lookup returns CDR1 LNHDA and CDR2 SQIVND (reference sequence). CDR3 in DNA: TGTGCCAGTACTGGGGGCCCTGGGGCCAACGTCCTGACTTTC. This sequence encodes CASTGGPGANVLTF.